This is a list of T cell receptor beta chains from one sample in a study of control samples from healthy donors and cancer patients. The method was immunoSEQ multiplex PCR; TCRdb's version includes in-frame clones alone and lacks a portion of them. The table has around 130,000 clones, 80% to 90% seen once; the top ten hold about 12%. Sequenced material: blood. The receptors derive from a man younger than 40 in good health. Each CDR3 is given without its conserved first and last residue.

12,TRBJ1-6,TRBV6-5,ASSRLGEGAPLH
12,TRBJ1-1,TRBV5-5,ASSLTVVNTEAF
10,TRBJ2-3,TRBV5-1,ASSVSTDTQY
13,TRBJ2-3,TRBV3-1/TRBV3-2,ASSPQHRVTDTQY
13,TRBJ1-1,TRBV5-1,ASSARDRGHGEAF
14,TRBJ1-1,TRBV10-1,ASSEGGPRSGAEAF
11,TRBJ1-2,TRBV10-1,ASSPRPASGYT
12,TRBJ2-1,TRBV7-3,ASSLAGGAYEQF
12,TRBJ2-7,TRBV12-5,ASGGQGSSYEQY
15,TRBJ1-3,TRBV7-9,ASSLATGALFGNTIY
15,TRBJ2-1,TRBV18,ASSPPPGTRGRNEQF
11,TRBJ2-1,TRBV18,ASSPGPYNEQF
17,TRBJ1-4,TRBV4-1,ASSQEYGGRASLNEKLF
12,TRBJ2-5,TRBV7-2,ASSSYSRPETQY
12,TRBJ2-3,TRBV4-1,ASSQGTSTDTQY
12,TRBJ1-1,TRBV10-3,AISESRSNTEAF
12,TRBJ2-3,TRBV6-5,ASREAGGQDTQY
11,TRBJ1-3,TRBV10-1,ASSQSSGNTIY
14,TRBJ1-4,TRBV7-9,ASSSEAIGQDEKLF
12,TRBJ1-1,TRBV5-1,ASSLTGSNTEAF
14,TRBJ1-3,TRBV7-9,ASSPRSSRGGNTIY
13,TRBJ2-1,TRBV5-6,ASSGIGQGANEQF
10,TRBJ2-5,TRBV3-1/TRBV3-2,ASGGRGETQY
9,TRBJ2-1,TRBV30,AWRTKNEQF
11,TRBJ2-1,TRBV29-1,SAPSQSGNEQF
13,TRBJ1-1,TRBV3-1/TRBV3-2,ASSQGRGVYTEAF